This is a list of T cell receptor beta chains from one sample in a study of early T cells in non-severe SARS-CoV-2 infection. From the 5' RACE reads, TCRdb called clonotypes with MiXCR, one entry per CDR3 protein. Altogether approximately 29,000 distinct CDR3 sequences are present, approximately 6.4% being singletons, with the ten largest covering 30% to 35%. The source material was whole blood, sampled at baseline. Source of these receptors: an adult who was a healthcare worker with PCR-confirmed SARS-CoV-2 infection or an uninfected control (not recorded which). Both conserved end residues are part of each CDR3. The order of the fields is D gene, J gene, V gene, clone size, CDR3 protein, CDR3 DNA. D genes are given only for firm matches. The size field is filled for only some rows; it gives once, few, many or a size class.

-,TRBJ2-3,TRBV30,many,CAWSPLATSTDTQYF,TGTGCCTGGAGTCCCCTAGCGACTAGCACAGATACGCAGTATTTT
-,TRBJ2-1,TRBV5-5,many,CASSLWGDPYNEQFF,TGTGCCAGCAGCCTGTGGGGGGACCCCTACAATGAGCAGTTCTTC
-,TRBJ1-4,TRBV12-3/TRBV12-4,many,CASSPGEGWEKLFF,TGTGCCAGCAGCCCTGGGGAGGGGTGGGAAAAACTGTTTTTT
-,TRBJ1-6,TRBV20-1,many,CSASGRRNSPLHF,TGCAGTGCTAGTGGTCGGAGGAATTCACCCCTCCACTTT
-,TRBJ2-3,TRBV7-9,many,CASSLGAAGTDTQYF,TGTGCCAGCAGCTTAGGGGCGGCAGGCACAGATACGCAGTATTTT
TRBD2,TRBJ2-5,TRBV10-2,many,CASSEASGETQYF,TGCGCCAGCAGTGAGGCTAGCGGAGAGACCCAGTACTTC
TRBD1,TRBJ1-1,TRBV6-5,many,CASSYQQGGLNTEAFF,TGTGCCAGCAGTTATCAACAGGGGGGCCTGAACACTGAAGCTTTCTTT
TRBD2,TRBJ2-3,TRBV7-9,-,CASSYLAGVEDTQYF,TGTGCCAGCAGCTATCTAGCGGGAGTGGAAGATACGCAGTATTTT
-,TRBJ2-5,TRBV20-1,many,CSARGWSKGVGETQYF,TGCAGTGCTAGAGGCTGGTCCAAGGGGGTCGGGGAGACCCAGTACTTC
-,TRBJ2-2,TRBV5-1,many,CASSLGQTNTGELFF,TGCGCCAGCAGCTTAGGACAGACAAACACCGGGGAGCTGTTTTTT
-,TRBJ2-7,TRBV28,few,CASSSLGSWDKSYEQYF,TGTGCCAGCAGCTCTTTGGGATCTTGGGACAAATCCTACGAGCAGTACTTC
-,TRBJ2-5,TRBV20-1,many,CSARPASETQYF,TGCAGTGCTCGTCCAGCATCGGAGACCCAGTACTTC
-,TRBJ2-2,TRBV24-1,-,CATSDLPGRGENTGELFF,TGTGCCACCAGTGATTTGCCAGGGAGAGGGGAGAACACCGGGGAGCTGTTTTTT
-,TRBJ1-2,TRBV2,many,CASSERDYGYTF,TGTGCCAGCAGTGAGAGGGACTATGGCTACACCTTC
TRBD1,TRBJ1-1,TRBV20-1,-,CSARQGVSVTEAFF,TGCAGTGCTCGACAGGGGGTTAGCGTCACTGAAGCTTTCTTT
-,TRBJ2-7,TRBV28,few,CASTTVDGTYEQYF,TGTGCCAGCACCACCGTGGACGGTACCTACGAGCAGTACTTC
-,TRBJ2-3,TRBV5-1,few,CASSPVRPTDTQYF,TGCGCCAGCAGCCCCGTGAGACCCACAGATACGCAGTATTTT
-,TRBJ2-7,TRBV20-1,many,CSARSPNLIEQYF,TGCAGTGCTAGAAGTCCGAATTTGATCGAGCAGTACTTC
-,TRBJ1-5,TRBV7-2,-,CASSPQAGREPQHF,TGTGCCAGCAGCCCTCAGGCAGGTCGGGAGCCCCAGCATTTT
TRBD1,TRBJ1-5,TRBV19,few,CASSKARGTGDTYSNQPQHF,TGTGCCAGTAGTAAGGCCAGGGGGACAGGCGATACGTATAGCAATCAGCCCCAGCATTTT
-,TRBJ2-1,TRBV10-3,many,CAISRLSSYNEQFF,TGTGCCATTTCGAGGCTAAGCTCCTACAATGAGCAGTTCTTC
-,TRBJ2-2,TRBV11-1,few,CASSLREFDTGELFF,TGTGCCAGCAGCTTACGGGAATTCGACACCGGGGAGCTGTTTTTT
TRBD2,TRBJ2-2,TRBV10-3,many,CAISEPGLATNTGELFF,TGTGCCATCAGTGAGCCCGGACTAGCGACGAACACCGGGGAGCTGTTTTTT
TRBD1,TRBJ2-7,TRBV5-5,many,CASSLWDSLTYEQYF,TGTGCCAGCAGCCTGTGGGACAGCTTAACGTACGAGCAGTACTTC
-,TRBJ2-5,TRBV7-7,many,CASSFGMQETQYF,TGTGCTAGCAGCTTTGGGATGCAAGAGACCCAGTACTTC
-,TRBJ2-4,TRBV7-2,many,CASSLGSRPENIQYF,TGTGCCAGCAGCTTAGGCAGCCGCCCCGAAAACATTCAGTACTTC
-,TRBJ2-3,TRBV12-3/TRBV12-4,many,CASSLGTSTDTQYF,TGTGCCAGCAGTTTAGGTACTAGCACAGATACGCAGTATTTT
-,TRBJ2-1,TRBV7-8,many,CASSSPWGNEQFF,TGTGCCAGCAGCTCGCCATGGGGAAATGAGCAGTTCTTC
-,TRBJ2-7,TRBV20-1,many,CSASPENHYEQYF,TGCAGTGCTAGTCCCGAAAACCACTACGAGCAGTACTTC
-,TRBJ1-1,TRBV20-1,many,CSARQGAMNTEAFF,TGCAGTGCTAGGCAGGGCGCGATGAACACTGAAGCTTTCTTT
TRBD2,TRBJ2-3,TRBV13,many,CASSFNRGGPPDTQYF,TGTGCCAGCAGCTTTAACCGGGGGGGCCCCCCAGATACGCAGTATTTT
-,TRBJ2-1,TRBV7-6,many,CASSLDGDSYNEQFF,TGTGCCAGCAGCTTAGATGGGGACTCCTACAATGAGCAGTTCTTC
-,TRBJ2-3,TRBV3-2,few,CASSQETRPTQYF,TGTGCCAGCAGCCAGGAAACAAGGCCCACGCAGTATTTT
-,TRBJ2-1,TRBV10-3,many,CAISRTAAYNEQFF,TGTGCCATCAGTAGGACTGCTGCCTACAATGAGCAGTTCTTC
TRBD1,TRBJ1-5,TRBV29-1,many,CSVDQGDNQPQHF,TGCAGCGTTGACCAGGGGGACAATCAGCCCCAGCATTTT
TRBD2,TRBJ2-1,TRBV7-2,many,CASSLRAGSSYNEQFF,TGTGCCAGCAGCTTGAGAGCGGGAAGCTCCTACAATGAGCAGTTCTTC